Below, 10 T cell receptor beta chains from the same sample are listed, as sequenced in a study of T cell repertoires in cytomegalovirus infection. TCRdb processed the reads anew with MiXCR; each CDR3 protein has one entry. Of 40,000 to 60,000 distinct CDR3 sequences in the sample, over 20% were seen once. For these TCRs, the target antigens are not known. Sequenced material: CD8+ T cells from cultured PBMCs, taken from culture after CMV antigen stimulation. The receptor source for this set is a human donor in good health (CMV status not recorded). Some clones in this sample may be carry-over from other donors' samples.

This chain uses TRBV12-3 or TRBV12-4 with TRBJ1-2; no clear D gene. V shed 4 bases and J shed 2 bases, with 14 bases lying between them. This CDR3 is built from 15 residues. The CDR3 sequence: CASSSRTAPNYGYTF. The CDR3 coding sequence is TGTGCCAGCAGTTCGCGCACAGCGCCCAACTATGGCTACACCTTC.

This clonotype was observed a few times. J is TRBJ2-5 and V is TRBV4-2; 13 bases are shared with TRBD2. Per the germline V gene, CDR1 is LGHNA and CDR2 is YNFKEQ. This CDR3 comprises 18 residues. The V and J ends lost 0 bases and 1 base, in that order; junction bases with no gene match: 5. The CDR3 sequence is CASSQDPTSGRAQETQYF. CDR3 DNA: TGTGCCAGCAGCCAAGATCCCACTAGCGGGAGGGCCCAAGAGACCCAGTACTTC.

This clonotype came up a few times. This chain links TRBV7-6 with TRBJ2-2, with 12 bases fitting TRBD1. This CDR3 has 16 amino acids. The ends lost 5 bases at V and 6 bases at J; junction bases unmatched: 7. The germline CDR1 and CDR2 sequences are SGHVS and FNYEAQ. CDR3 in DNA: TGTGCCAGCAGCCAGGGGACAGGGGGCAGAGCCGGGGAGCTGTTTTTT. Encoded protein: CASSQGTGGRAGELFF.

The genes are TRBV4-3 and TRBJ1-1; no firm D call. V was clipped by 2 bases and J by 1 base, with 8 bases between them. There are 14 residues in the CDR3. From germline, CDR1 is LGHNA and CDR2 YSLEER. CDR3 protein: CASSQTSWNTEAFF. The CDR3 DNA reads as TGCGCCAGCAGCCAAACGTCTTGGAACACTGAAGCTTTCTTT.

This clonotype was counted a few times. The rearrangement links TRBV11-2 to TRBJ1-4; D might be TRBD1 (5 bases). Germline CDR1 is SGHAT and CDR2 is FQNNGV. Trimming took 4 bases from V and 7 from J, leaving 16 bases between them. The CDR3 spans 15 residues. The CDR3 here is CASSSVGLGVEKLFF. The CDR3 DNA reads TGTGCCAGCAGCTCCGTCGGACTGGGGGTTGAAAAACTGTTTTTT.

This clonotype has only a few counts. The V call is TRBV6-2 or TRBV6-3, the J call TRBJ1-1; unclear D gene. The CDR3 runs to 13 residues. Germline V gene data show CDR1 as MNHEY and CDR2 as SVGEGT. Trimming took off 7 bases at V and 6 bases at J, with 15 bases between the two ends. The CDR3 coding sequence is TGTGCCAGCAAAACAACAGTCTTCGCTGAAGCTTTCTTT. It yields the protein CASKTTVFAEAFF.

This clonotype was found a few times. The rearrangement links TRBV12-3 or TRBV12-4 to TRBJ2-1, with D perhaps matching TRBD2 (5 bases). V lost 7 bases and J 8 bases, leaving 15 bases between the germline ends. The CDR3 spans 13 residues. CDR3 in amino acids: CASTAGPRDEQFF. CDR3 in DNA: TGTGCCAGCACTGCGGGCCCCCGTGATGAGCAGTTCTTC.

The table lists this clonotype with a few counts. The genes are TRBV6-2 or TRBV6-3 and TRBJ1-5; D is uncertain. The CDR3 spans 13 residues. Germline CDR1 and CDR2: MNHEY and SVGEGT. Trimming shortened V by 5 bases and J by 0 bases, and 5 bases separated the two germline ends. The CDR3 reads CASSTVSNQPQHF. CDR3 nucleotide sequence: TGTGCCAGCAGTACAGTTAGCAATCAGCCCCAGCATTTT.

This clonotype was counted a few times. The chain couples TRBV7-2 to TRBJ2-5; D gene unclear. The CDR3 covers 16 residues. Trimming stripped 1 base from V and 1 base from J, with 13 bases between. Germline V gene lookup returns CDR1 SGHTA and CDR2 FQGNSA. The CDR3 region has the DNA TGTGCCAGCAGCTTAGGTTTAGGGCGTCTCCAAGAGACCCAGTACTTC. This gives the protein CASSLGLGRLQETQYF.

The gene calls are TRBV7-3 and TRBJ2-1, with 8 positions matching TRBD2. After removal of 8 bases from V and 7 bases from J, the junction contained 4 bases not matched to a gene. CDR3 length: 12 residues. Germline V gives CDR1 SGHTA, CDR2 FQGTGA. In DNA, the CDR3 is TGTGCCAGCTCGGGGGGGCCGAATGAGCAGTTCTTC. This encodes CASSGGPNEQFF.